Presented here are 17 T cell receptor beta chains from one specimen sequenced in a study. TCRdb reanalysed the 5' RACE reads using MiXCR and keeps one entry per CDR3 protein. This sample yields over 8,500 distinct CDR3 sequences, of which roughly 34% are seen a single time; approximately 5.6% belongs to the top ten. The sorted Tregs were CD4+CD25+CD127-/low cells. Sample: Tregs sorted from blood. Receptors originate from a female donor with breast cancer.

This clonotype is medium-sized within its sample. This chain connects TRBV6-2 or TRBV6-3 to TRBJ1-5; D gene unclear. Germline CDR1 and CDR2: MNHEY and SVGEGT. The CDR3 spans 12 residues. With 4 bases removed from V and 7 bases from J, the gap between germline ends came to 8 bases. CDR3 in amino acids: CASSFRGQPQHF. The DNA for the CDR3 is TGTGCCAGCAGTTTCCGTGGGCAGCCCCAGCATTTT.

This clonotype showed up just a few times. The rearrangement uses TRBV11-2 and TRBJ2-1, with D perhaps assigned TRBD1 or TRBD2 (5 bases each). The CDR3 has 13 residues. Germline V gene sequence: CDR1 SGHAT, CDR2 FQNNGV. Trimming took 5 bases from V and 7 from J, leaving 12 bases between them. CDR3 nucleotide sequence: TGTGCCAGCAGCCCCATCGGGGCAAATGAGCAGTTCTTC. Protein: CASSPIGANEQFF.

The rearrangement links TRBV3-1 to TRBJ2-1; perhaps TRBD1 as D (5 bases). Looked up from germline, CDR1 is LGHDT and CDR2 is YNNKEL (reference sequence). The CDR3 runs to 13 residues. V lost 1 base and J 7 bases, leaving 8 bases between the germline ends. The CDR3, as DNA: TGTGCCAGCAGCCAAGTAAAGGGGAATGAGCAGTTCTTC. Encoded protein: CASSQVKGNEQFF.

This clonotype was seen a handful of times. V is TRBV5-1 and J is TRBJ2-1; a possible D gene is TRBD2 (6 bases). CDR3 size: 16 residues. The germline V gene has CDR1 SGHRS and CDR2 YFSETQ. Trimming left V 1 base short and J 7 bases short, with 18 bases between. CDR3 sequence (DNA): TGCGCCAGCAGCTTGTGGTTTGGCGGGGTTCGGAATGAGCAGTTCTTC. It translates to CASSLWFGGVRNEQFF.

With respect to this clonotype: A read error may explain this, as a much larger clone is one base away. The chain uses TRBV20-1 and TRBJ2-4; TRBD2 is a possible D gene (6 bases). The CDR3 is 15 residues long. Between the trimmed V and J ends, which lost 2 bases and 8 bases, there was a span of 19 bases. Looked up from germline, CDR1 is DFQATT and CDR2 is SNEGSKA (reference sequence). CDR3 loop: CSARSLTGARDIQYF. The CDR3 bases are TGCAGTGCTAGAAGCCTAACGGGAGCCCGCGACATTCAGTACTTC.

For this clonotype: A much more abundant neighbour one base away suggests this may be a read error. The CDR3 DNA reads as TGCAGTGGGCGGCCCTACGAGCATTACTTC. The encoded protein is CSGRPYEHYF. The chain employs TRBV20-1 and TRBJ2-7; D call uncertain. CDR1 and CDR2 (germline): DFQATT, SNEGSKA (reference sequence). CDR3 length: 10 residues.

The table lists this clonotype with a few counts. The genes are TRBV4-2 and TRBJ2-7, with 9 nucleotides matching TRBD2. The CDR3 spans 15 residues. V shed 2 bases and J 6 bases; nucleotides not matched to a gene: 8. The germline gives CDR1 LGHNA, CDR2 YNFKEQ. The CDR3 nucleotides read TGTGCCAGCAGCCAAAAAGCGGGAGGAGGGTCCGAGCAGTACTTC. Translating it yields CASSQKAGGGSEQYF.

This clonotype counts as medium-sized. The chain has TRBV28 and TRBJ1-6; TRBD1 matches 9 bases. CDR3 length: 17 amino acids. Trimming took 8 bases from V and 5 from J; bases not matched to a gene: 13. CDR1 is MDHEN, CDR2 SYDVKM, per germline. Written as DNA, the CDR3 is TGTGCCAGCTGGGACAGGGATAGGTTGGGCGATAATTCACCCCTCCACTTT. It yields the protein CASWDRDRLGDNSPLHF.

Sample share makes this clonotype medium-sized (0.01 to 0.1%). This chain links TRBV20-1 with TRBJ2-7; 10 bases agree with TRBD2. There are 13 residues in the CDR3. The V and J ends lost 1 base and 4 bases, in that order; junction bases with no gene match: 1. The germline CDR1 and CDR2 sequences are DFQATT and SNEGSKA (reference sequence). The CDR3 is CSARGLAGYEQYV. The CDR3 DNA reads as TGCAGTGCTAGAGGACTAGCGGGTTACGAGCAGTACGTC.

This clonotype was observed a few times. The V call is TRBV4-3, the J call TRBJ2-1; 10 bases are a match to TRBD2. V lost 1 base, J lost 9 bases, and 12 bases stayed unmatched. Germline CDR1 reads LGHNA; CDR2 reads YSLEER. The CDR3 consists of 17 residues. As DNA, the CDR3 is TGCGCCAGCAGCCAAGCCGGTGGAGGCCTAGCGGGAGTTGAGCAGTTCTTC. Its protein is CASSQAGGGLAGVEQFF.

Concerning this clonotype itself: A much larger clone sits a single nucleotide away, making a read error possible. This chain links TRBV29-1 with TRBJ1-1; 7 bases align to TRBD1. CDR1 is SQVTM and CDR2 is ANQGSEA in the germline V gene. This CDR3 is 15 amino acids long. This CDR3 is CNVTLSGTVNTEAFF. The CDR3 DNA follows: TGCAACGTGACCCTGTCGGGGACAGTGAACACTGAAGCTTTCTTT.

This clonotype is medium-sized within its sample. In DNA, the CDR3 is TGTGCCAGCAGTTTACCGGGACAGCACTATGGCTACACCTTC. Amino acid sequence: CASSLPGQHYGYTF. The rearrangement links TRBV25-1 to TRBJ1-2, with 7 bases lining up with TRBD1. Per germline, CDR1 MGHDK and CDR2 SYGVNS. Losses at the gene ends were 5 bases for V and 3 bases for J; bases not matched to a gene: 6. The CDR3 length is 14 residues.

V gene TRBV7-2 combines with J gene TRBJ2-1; 9 bases fit TRBD1. This CDR3 spans 16 amino acids. CDR1 and CDR2 from the germline V gene are SGHTA and FQGNSA. V trimming: 0 bases; J trimming: 5 bases; junction bases outside the gene matches: 5. CDR3 in amino acids: CASSLAGTGTHNEQFF. The CDR3 bases are TGTGCCAGCAGCTTAGCCGGGACAGGGACCCACAATGAGCAGTTCTTC.

This clonotype is medium-sized. The chain uses TRBV4-2 and TRBJ2-3, with 9 bases identical to TRBD2. CDR3 length equals 18 residues. Unmatched junction bases numbered 9, after V lost 0 bases and J lost 2 bases. The V gene's germline CDR1 is LGHNA and CDR2 YNFKEQ. The DNA of the CDR3 is TGTGCCAGCAGCCAAGATTTTTCGGCTAGCGGGAACACAGATACGCAGTATTTT. Encoded protein: CASSQDFSASGNTDTQYF.

This clonotype turned up a few times. The chain has TRBV5-4 and TRBJ2-5; a weak D match, TRBD2 (5 bases). V shed 1 base and J shed 5 bases, with 9 bases lying between them. The CDR3 length is 13 residues. Germline lookup yields CDR1 SGHNT and CDR2 YYREEE (reference sequence). In DNA form, the CDR3 reads TGTGCCAGCAGCTTGTCCTCGGGGGAGACCCAGTACTTC. This gives the protein CASSLSSGETQYF.

As regards this clonotype: Since the CDR3 does not end with the conserved phenylalanine or tryptophan, this likely comes from a read error. J is TRBJ1-2 and V is TRBV25-1, with a weak D call TRBD1 (5 bases). Germline CDR1 is MGHDK and CDR2 is SYGVNS. Trimming took 7 bases from V and 7 from J, leaving 13 bases between them. The CDR3 contains 12 residues. CDR3 residues: CASNAGLGGYTL. Written as DNA, the CDR3 is TGTGCCAGCAACGCAGGGTTGGGTGGCTACACCCTC.

In its sample, this clonotype is medium-sized. V usage is TRBV20-1 and J usage is TRBJ1-2, with unresolved D. V was shortened by 0 bases and J by 0 bases, with 8 bases between the two germline ends. This CDR3 has 14 amino acids. Germline V CDR1 and CDR2: DFQATT, SNEGSKA (reference sequence). The DNA of the CDR3 is TGCAGTGCTAGAGATCCGCCGCCTAACTATGGCTACACCTTC. Translation gives CSARDPPPNYGYTF.